What follows is one TCR beta chain and its context. Germline values: CDR1 SGDLS, CDR2 YYNGEE. The CDR3 consists of 15 residues. Between the trimmed V and J ends, which lost 0 bases and 3 bases, there was a span of 12 bases. Assay used: immunoSEQ multiplex PCR; TCRdb lists only in-frame clones, some missing. Of some 300,000 clones listed, around 87% are singletons. This specimen comes from a study of blood T cell repertoires in COVID-19. Study details: T cells, B-cell-depleted T cells, or PBMCs supplied cDNA or gDNA.

The chain links TRBV9 to TRBJ2-5; the D gene is possibly TRBD2 (5 bases). This clonotype was sampled from a man between 65 and 85 years old with acute or convalescent COVID-19. The sample was peripheral blood. This CDR3 is CASSVGSGPKETQYF. The CDR3 bases are TGTGCCAGCAGCGTAGGGAGCGGACCCAAAGAGACCCAGTACTTC.